These 25 T cell receptor beta chains were sequenced from one sample in a study of blood T cells in healthy people across ages (dated by TCRdb to between 2014 and 2017). The library came from 5' RACE. Sequencing took place on an Illumina HiSeq 2500. A second PCR of roughly 7 to 11 cycles was performed with a sample-barcoded 5' primer and a J-beta primer mix. TCRdb took the public reads, trimmed them with fastp at Q25, ran MiXCR for clone calling and kept in-frame beta chains. Each CDR3 protein gets just one entry, which takes the most common genes and DNA from the rows behind it. Present in this sample are around 1,000,000 distinct CDR3 sequences, roughly two fifths of which were seen just once. The ten biggest clones cover about an eighth of the sample. The sequenced material came from blood. The receptors originated from a man between 18 and 29 years old in good health.

V is TRBV27 and J is TRBJ1-1, with D perhaps matching TRBD1 (6 bases). CDR3 size: 15 residues. CDR1 is MNHEY and CDR2 is SMNVEV in the germline V gene (reference sequence). The V gene lost 4 bases and the J gene lost 1 base, with 13 bases spanning the gap. The CDR3 reads CASSSPGTKNTEAFF. In nucleotides, the CDR3 is TGTGCCAGCAGTTCGCCCGGGACAAAGAACACTGAAGCTTTCTTT.

The gene calls are TRBV2 and TRBJ2-5; tentatively, D is TRBD2 (6 bases). Germline V gives CDR1 SNHLY, CDR2 FYNNEI. CDR3 length: 16 amino acids. V was shortened by 8 bases and J by 5 bases, with 24 bases between the two germline ends. DNA of the CDR3: TGTGCCAGCGCCCCCACAATACTAGCAGGTCGCGAGACCCAGTACTTC. This sequence encodes CASAPTILAGRETQYF.

As to this clonotype: A read error is possible here, since a much larger clone lies one base away. V is TRBV4-2 and J is TRBJ1-5; D is undetermined. This CDR3 is built from 12 residues. CDR1 and CDR2 from the germline V gene are LGHNA and YNFKEQ. The V end was cut by 1 base, the J end by 5 bases, with 3 bases between. The CDR3 DNA follows: TGTGCCAGCAGCCAAGGGTATCAGCCCCAGCATTTT. This encodes CASSQGYQPQHF.

The V call is TRBV5-5, the J call TRBJ2-7; perhaps TRBD2 as D (5 bases). CDR3 size: 16 residues. Germline V lookup: CDR1 SGHKS, CDR2 YYEKEE (reference sequence). V lost 4 bases and J 2 bases, leaving 19 bases between the germline ends. CDR3 coding DNA: TGTGCCAGCAGCCCGAGGGTGGTCCCAGCTACCTACGAGCAGTACTTC. Translating it yields CASSPRVVPATYEQYF.

The chain links TRBV4-3 to TRBJ2-2, with TRBD1 matching over 9 bases. This CDR3 has 17 amino acids. V lost 1 base, J lost 5 bases, and 8 bases stayed unmatched. Germline V gene lookup returns CDR1 LGHNA and CDR2 YSLEER. The CDR3 reads CASSQAAGTGWTGELFF. Written as DNA, the CDR3 is TGCGCCAGCAGCCAAGCGGCCGGGACAGGGTGGACCGGGGAGCTGTTTTTT.

This clonotype has ten or more counts. V is TRBV9 and J is TRBJ2-1; tentatively, D is TRBD2 (5 bases). Between the trimmed V and J ends, which lost 0 bases and 8 bases, there was a span of 9 bases. The CDR3 extends over 13 amino acids. CDR1 and CDR2 (germline): SGDLS, YYNGEE. The CDR3: CASSVVHGDEQFF. The CDR3 bases are TGTGCCAGCAGCGTAGTTCACGGGGATGAGCAGTTCTTC.

The chain recombines TRBV5-4 with TRBJ1-2; perhaps TRBD1 as D (5 bases). The V gene lost 6 bases and the J gene lost 3 bases, with 12 bases spanning the gap. Germline V gene lookup returns CDR1 SGHNT and CDR2 YYREEE (reference sequence). The CDR3 covers 13 residues. In DNA form, the CDR3 reads TGTGCCAGCACCCCATCGGGGCACTATGGCTACACCTTC. Residues: CASTPSGHYGYTF.

The J gene is TRBJ1-1, the V gene TRBV14; possible D gene TRBD1, 5 bases. The CDR3 runs 15 residues. Trimming cost V 1 base and J 1 base, with 10 bases left between them. Germline V gene lookup returns CDR1 SGHDN and CDR2 FVKESK. For the CDR3, the DNA is TGTGCCAGCAGCCAAGTGCTGGGGGGGAACACTGAAGCTTTCTTT. It yields the protein CASSQVLGGNTEAFF.

CDR3 sequence: CSARLPNQPQHF. The CDR3 bases are TGCAGTGCTAGATTACCTAATCAGCCCCAGCATTTT. The chain is built from TRBV20-1 and TRBJ1-5; D unresolved. The CDR3 length is 12 residues. The V gene lost 2 bases and the J gene lost 4 bases, with 6 bases spanning the gap. CDR1 and CDR2 (germline): DFQATT, SNEGSKA (reference sequence).

The rearrangement uses TRBV4-1 and TRBJ2-1; D remains unclear. Germline-derived CDR1 and CDR2 are MGHRA and YSYEKL. Trimming stripped 0 bases from V and 0 bases from J, with 9 bases between. The CDR3 extends over 16 amino acids. CDR3 nucleotides: TGCGCCAGCAGCCAAGATCCAATTAGCTCCTACAATGAGCAGTTCTTC. Its translation is CASSQDPISSYNEQFF.

CDR3 bases: TGCGCCAGCAGCTCCCGGGACAGGTACAATGAGCAGTTCTTC. It translates to CASSSRDRYNEQFF. This chain uses TRBV5-1 with TRBJ2-1; 8 bases are a match to TRBD1. This CDR3 region has 14 residues. CDR1 SGHRS and CDR2 YFSETQ come from the germline V gene. The V segment lost 3 bases and the J segment 4 bases; nucleotides outside the gene matches: 3.

The V and J genes are TRBV20-1 and TRBJ1-4; TRBD1 matches at 8 bases. Trimming at V came to 5 bases and at J to 11 bases, leaving 10 bases not matched to a gene. Germline V gene sequence: CDR1 DFQATT, CDR2 SNEGSKA (reference sequence). This CDR3 is built from 13 residues. The CDR3 loop is CSAPGQGVVKLFF. The CDR3, as DNA: TGCAGTGCTCCCGGACAGGGCGTGGTGAAACTGTTTTTT.

This sequence joins TRBV7-3 and TRBJ2-5; TRBD2 is a possible D gene (5 bases). The CDR3 length is 14 residues. Germline V lookup: CDR1 SGHTA, CDR2 FQGTGA. V lost 3 bases, J lost 11 bases, and 19 bases lay in between. CDR3 in amino acids: CASSFDVSGNEQYF. CDR3 DNA: TGTGCCAGCAGCTTCGATGTAAGCGGCAATGAGCAGTACTTC.

This clonotype showed up just once. This sequence joins TRBV4-1 and TRBJ2-7; 9 bases fit TRBD1. CDR1 MGHRA and CDR2 YSYEKL come from the germline V gene. V gave up 3 bases and J gave up 7 bases; unmatched junction bases: 19. This CDR3 contains 18 residues. CDR3 amino acids: CASSQVLKQGAAGDEQYF. The CDR3 DNA reads as TGCGCCAGCAGCCAGGTCTTGAAACAGGGGGCGGCGGGTGATGAGCAGTACTTC.

V usage is TRBV5-1 and J usage is TRBJ2-1, with a tentative D call TRBD1 (6 bases). Trimming took off 3 bases at V and 6 bases at J, with 19 bases between the two ends. Per germline, CDR1 SGHRS and CDR2 YFSETQ. This CDR3 region has 16 residues. CDR3 coding DNA: TGCGCCAGCAGCTCCTACCGGGACCTCAGGGGCAATGAGCAGTTCTTC. It translates to CASSSYRDLRGNEQFF.

The chain carries TRBV4-2 and TRBJ1-2; D gene unclear. CDR3 length: 17 residues. Germline CDR1 and CDR2: LGHNA and YNFKEQ. Trimming removed 1 base at V and 5 bases at J, with 20 bases between. The CDR3, as DNA: TGTGCCAGCAGCCAAGTCGCCCCAGATCCTCCATGGTATGGCTACACCTTC. Amino acid sequence: CASSQVAPDPPWYGYTF.

This chain uses TRBV12-3 or TRBV12-4 with TRBJ2-5; 8 nucleotides align to TRBD2. With 4 bases clipped from V and 1 base from J, the junction kept 2 bases outside the gene matches. The CDR3 has 14 amino acids. CDR3 sequence: CASSSGLAQETQYF. The CDR3 coding sequence is TGTGCCAGCAGTTCAGGACTAGCCCAAGAGACCCAGTACTTC.

V usage is TRBV2 and J usage is TRBJ2-4; D is perhaps TRBD1 (5 bases). Germline V CDR1 and CDR2: SNHLY, FYNNEI. The CDR3 runs 16 residues. The ends were cut back, 5 bases at V and 5 bases at J, with 19 bases in the middle. The DNA for the CDR3 is TGTGCCAGCAGTCAAAGGCAGGGATATTCAGAAAACATTCAGTACTTC. Translation: CASSQRQGYSENIQYF.

V is TRBV6-5 and J is TRBJ1-1; possible D gene TRBD1, 5 bases. V was clipped by 7 bases and J by 0 bases, with 9 bases between them. The CDR3 runs to 13 residues. Germline-derived CDR1 and CDR2 are MNHEY and SVGAGI. The CDR3 DNA sequence: TGTGCCAGCATAAAGGACATGAACACTGAAGCTTTCTTT. Translated: CASIKDMNTEAFF.

This rearrangement joins TRBV20-1 to TRBJ2-7; TRBD1 matches at 12 bases. Trimming at V came to 4 bases and at J to 1 base, leaving 5 bases not matched to a gene. The germline V gene has CDR1 DFQATT and CDR2 SNEGSKA (reference sequence). The CDR3 has 15 amino acids. The chain's CDR3 is CSATGTGGRSYEQYF. The CDR3 DNA reads as TGCAGTGCTACCGGGACAGGGGGCCGATCCTACGAGCAGTACTTC.

This rearrangement joins TRBV7-9 to TRBJ1-2, with D unclear. V dropped 1 base and J dropped 6 bases, with 12 bases sitting between them. The CDR3 covers 14 residues. Germline CDR1 reads SEHNR; CDR2 reads FQNEAQ (reference sequence). The CDR3 DNA reads as TGTGCCAGCAGCTTAGTTTTGCCAGTAGATGGCTACACCTTC. Its protein product is CASSLVLPVDGYTF. Full variable domain (remainder filled in from reference TRBV7-9 and TRBJ1-2): DTGVSQNPRHKITKRGQNVTFRCDPISEHNRLYWYRQTLGQGPEFLTYFQNEAQLEKSRLLSDRFSAERPKGSFSTLEIQRTEQGDSAMYLCASSLVLPVDGYTFGSGTRLTVV.

The chain joins TRBV4-3 to TRBJ1-4; D gene unclear. Trimming stripped 2 bases from V and 8 bases from J, with 6 bases between. The CDR3 has 12 residues. The germline CDR1 and CDR2 sequences are LGHNA and YSLEER. The DNA for the CDR3 is TGCGCCAGCAGCCAAAGCAGGGAAAAACTGTTTTTT. Translating gives CASSQSREKLFF.

This clonotype was counted a few times. The chain joins TRBV6-2 or TRBV6-3 to TRBJ2-2; 12 nucleotides agree with TRBD1. V was clipped by 4 bases and J by 7 bases; unmatched bases: 10. This CDR3 comprises 17 residues. From germline, CDR1 is MNHEY and CDR2 SVGEGT. Here the CDR3 DNA reads TGTGCCAGCAGTTCCCCCTTGGGACAGGGGGCAATCGGGGAGCTGTTTTTT. This encodes CASSSPLGQGAIGELFF.

This clonotype was counted ten times or more. The rearrangement joins TRBV10-3 to TRBJ2-7; 9 bases are shared with TRBD1. This CDR3 contains 14 residues. The J segment lost 2 bases and the V segment lost 6 bases, leaving 5 bases of the junction unmatched. Germline CDR1 and CDR2: ENHRY and SYGVKD. The DNA for the CDR3 is TGTGCCATCAGCCTGGACAGGGGAGCCTACGAGCAGTACTTC. Amino acid sequence: CAISLDRGAYEQYF.

V usage is TRBV29-1 and J usage is TRBJ1-2; no firm D call. Germline CDR1 and CDR2: SQVTM and ANQGSEA. V was shortened by 7 bases and J by 6 bases, with 21 bases between the two germline ends. The CDR3 has 14 residues. The CDR3 region is CSGDYLPPNNGYTF. The CDR3 nucleotides are TGCAGCGGTGACTACCTGCCGCCGAACAATGGCTACACCTTC.